The clone carrying this T cell receptor (beta chain) was detected ten times or more. The CDR3 covers 14 residues. CDR1 is MNHNY and CDR2 is SVGAGI in the germline V gene (reference sequence). V was clipped by 5 bases and J by 1 base; unmatched bases: 4. TCRdb analysed the RT-PCR reads with MiXCR anew, one entry per CDR3 protein. The repertoire holds about 680,000 distinct CDR3 sequences, with 14% as singletons. This chain connects TRBV6-6 to TRBJ2-7; 8 nucleotides match TRBD2. The source of this sequence is a female donor in good health, serving as a healthy control. Specimen: memory CD4+ T cells from blood. In DNA, the CDR3 is TGTGCCAGCAGTCCGGGACTAGGGTCCTACGAGCAGTACTTC. The encoded protein is CASSPGLGSYEQYF.